The rows below give T cell receptor beta chains drawn from one sample of a study of blood T cell repertoires in COVID-19. The protocol was immunoSEQ multiplex PCR, while the TCRdb copy is restricted to in-frame clones and leaves out a portion. The data hold under 300,000 clones, with nearly 90% observed a single time. Input material: PBMCs or T cells enriched from blood (not recorded which). The receptor set was obtained from a woman aged 30 to 39 who had recovered from COVID-19. Each CDR3 is given with its conserved first and last residue. Fields, in order: D gene, V gene, clone size, J gene, CDR3 DNA, CDR3 protein. The D gene is left open where the match is weak. Part of the rows lack a size; the others show once, few, many or a class for expanded clones.

TRBD1	TRBV2	.	TRBJ1-2	TGTGCCAGCAGTGAATGGGGGACAGTGGGCACCTATGGCTACACCTTC	CASSEWGTVGTYGYTF
.	TRBV7-9	.	TRBJ2-2	TGTGCCAGCAGCTTAGTGGAGGGTAATGGCGGGGAGCTGTTTTTT	CASSLVEGNGGELFF
TRBD2	TRBV9	.	TRBJ2-1	TGTGCCAGCAGCGGGCATCCTGGACTAGCGGGAGTCAATGAGCAGTTCTTC	CASSGHPGLAGVNEQFF
.	TRBV10-2	few	TRBJ2-7	TGCGCCAGCAGCCCAGGGTCCTACGAGCAGTACTTC	CASSPGSYEQYF
TRBD2	TRBV2	.	TRBJ2-1	TGTGCCAGCCATTCTAGCGGGAAATCGTCGTTCTTC	CASHSSGKSSFF
.	TRBV11-2	.	TRBJ1-1	TGTGCCAGCAGCAGCCGCGGGGGCACTGAAGCTTTCTTT	CASSSRGGTEAFF
TRBD1	TRBV4-1	.	TRBJ2-2	TGCGCCAGCAGCCGGACGGGACAGTCCCCTACCGGGGAGCTGTTTTTT	CASSRTGQSPTGELFF
.	TRBV4-1	.	TRBJ2-3	TGCGCCAGCAGCCAAGCCTCCACAGATACGCAGTATTTT	CASSQASTDTQYF
TRBD2	TRBV28	.	TRBJ2-2	TGTGCCAGCAGTACTCCCCTGGCGGGGGGGTACACCGGGGAGCTGTTTTTT	CASSTPLAGGYTGELFF
TRBD1	TRBV18	once	TRBJ2-1	TGTGCCAGCTCAGGGGACAGCACCTACAATGAGCAGTTCTTC	CASSGDSTYNEQFF
.	TRBV7-9	.	TRBJ2-3	TGTGCCAGCAGCCCATTTTCCCCCGGGAACACAGATACGCAGTATTTT	CASSPFSPGNTDTQYF
TRBD1	TRBV27	.	TRBJ1-1	TGTGCCAGCAGTTTGCTCACAGGGGACACTGAAGCTTTCTTT	CASSLLTGDTEAFF
TRBD2	TRBV7-6	.	TRBJ2-7	TGTGCCAGCAGCTTGGCTGGCGGGGGAACCTACGAGCAGTACTTC	CASSLAGGGTYEQYF
TRBD2	TRBV29-1	.	TRBJ2-7	TGCAGCGTTTTTGCGGGAGGAACAAATTTCTACGAGCAGTACTTC	CSVFAGGTNFYEQYF
TRBD1	TRBV3-1/TRBV3-2	.	TRBJ2-5	TGTGCCAGCAGCCAAGATTGGGGACCACCGACAGGGGAAGAGACCCAGTACTTC	CASSQDWGPPTGEETQYF
TRBD1	TRBV29-1	.	TRBJ2-3	TGCAGCGTACGTCTAGGGGGCTCAGGTACGCAGTATTTT	CSVRLGGSGTQYF
TRBD2	TRBV30	.	TRBJ2-3	TGTGCCTGGCGTAGACGGGGGGGGAGCACAGATACGCAGTATTTT	CAWRRRGGSTDTQYF
.	TRBV28	.	TRBJ2-7	TGTGCCAGCAGCCGACTTTACGAGCAGTACTTC	CASSRLYEQYF
TRBD2	TRBV7-8	.	TRBJ2-3	TGTGCCAGCTCCCCTGGCGGGGGGTCCACAGATACGCAGTATTTT	CASSPGGGSTDTQYF
.	TRBV2	.	TRBJ1-5	TGTGCCAGCAGTCAAGAGCCTAGGGGTAGCAATCAGCCCCAGCATTTT	CASSQEPRGSNQPQHF
TRBD2	TRBV28	.	TRBJ2-1	TGTGCCAGCAGTTTTTCTCTCTCCCGGGACTATCGGAATGAGCAGTTCTTC	CASSFSLSRDYRNEQFF
.	TRBV3-1/TRBV3-2	.	TRBJ2-7	TGTGCCAGCAGCCATGGAGCAGCGGTTACCTACGAGCAGTACTTC	CASSHGAAVTYEQYF
.	TRBV7-9	few	TRBJ1-2	TGTGCCAGCAGCTTATACAGCTATGGCTACACCTTC	CASSLYSYGYTF
TRBD1	TRBV6-5	.	TRBJ2-2	TGTGCCAGCAGAAAACAGGGGAGTGTCGCCGGGGAGCTGTTTTTT	CASRKQGSVAGELFF
TRBD1	TRBV7-6	.	TRBJ2-5	TGTGCCAGCAGCTTAGCCCATGCAGGGGGCGCGGGAGAGACCCAGTACTTC	CASSLAHAGGAGETQYF
TRBD1	TRBV30	.	TRBJ1-2	TGTGCCTGGAGTGTACCCCCCACTATACAGGGGGTTTATGGCTACACCTTC	CAWSVPPTIQGVYGYTF
.	TRBV19	few	TRBJ2-1	TGTGCCAGTTCCCGGGACTTCTACAATGAGCAGTTCTTC	CASSRDFYNEQFF